This TCR beta chain derives from a study of cytotoxic CD8 clonotypes in ibrutinib-treated CLL. Whole-study context: Some 25 partial and 2 complete responses; at median about 63 months, about 14 remitted, roughly 12 progressed. Study observations and caveats: Contraction or stability on treatment characterized the public clonotypes, which were uncommon.

About this clone: Its antigen is currently unknown.

After removal of 1 base from V and 6 bases from J, the junction contained 4 bases not matched to a gene. Germline loops: CDR1 SGHDT, CDR2 YYEEEE. The CDR3 spans 13 residues. The table came from immunoSEQ multiplex PCR; TCRdb's copy has only in-frame clones and leaves some out. The sample shows around 300,000 clones, roughly 85% of them seen only once. PBMCs that had been cryopreserved were the source of roughly 2 micrograms of genomic DNA for TCR beta libraries. This TCR derives from a human donor with chronic lymphocytic leukemia. This specimen consisted of PBMCs, obtained before ibrutinib treatment. This chain uses TRBV5-6 with TRBJ2-7; 7 bases are a match to TRBD1. This CDR3 is CASSLSDRAEQYF. In nucleotides, the CDR3 is TGTGCCAGCAGCTTGTCCGACAGGGCCGAGCAGTACTTC.